This is a list of T cell receptor beta chains from one sample in a study of T-cell reconstitution after alpha-beta-depleted transplantation in children. TCRdb ran MiXCR on the PCR reads and lists one entry per CDR3 protein. This table holds fewer than 550,000 distinct CDR3 sequences, roughly 16% found once. The source was PBMCs, mostly from graft donor cells, collected 360 days after TCRalphabeta/CD19-depleted stem cell transplant. The receptors shown here come from a boy younger than two who had a stem cell transplant for Wiskott-Aldrich syndrome, so the T cells may come from the graft donor. The CDR3 runs from the conserved cysteine through the conserved F or W. D genes are given only for firm matches. Size values are once, few and many counts, or a class for expanded clones, and some rows have none.

v_gene	d_gene	j_gene	abundance	CDR3nt	CDR3aa
TRBV4-1	TRBD2	TRBJ2-1	few	TGCGCCAGCAGCCGGGGACTAGCGGGGTCCTACAATGAGCAGTTCTTC	CASSRGLAGSYNEQFF
TRBV7-9	TRBD2	TRBJ2-2	few	TGTGCCAGCAGCCCGGGACTAGCGGGGAACACCGGGGAGCTGTTTTTT	CASSPGLAGNTGELFF
TRBV6-2/TRBV6-3	TRBD1	TRBJ2-1	few	TGTGCCAGCAGGAAAAGGACAGGGAGGTACAATGAGCAGTTCTTC	CASRKRTGRYNEQFF
TRBV6-1	-	TRBJ1-1	few	TGTGCCAGCAGTGAAGGTGTGTACAGGGAAGCTTTCTTT	CASSEGVYREAFF
TRBV18	-	TRBJ2-7	-	TGTGCCAGCTCACCGGCCCTAGGGGGGGAGCAGTACTTC	CASSPALGGEQYF
TRBV10-3	-	TRBJ2-7	-	TGTGCCATCAGTGAACTTAGCAAATTCTACGAGCAGTACTTC	CAISELSKFYEQYF
TRBV12-3/TRBV12-4	TRBD1	TRBJ2-2	-	TGTGCCAGCAGTCGGGACAGGGTAAACACCGGGGAGCTGTTTTTT	CASSRDRVNTGELFF
TRBV3-1	TRBD2	TRBJ2-1	-	TGTGCCAGCAGCTCTGCCCGGACTAGCGGTCCTCTGAGGGGCTACAATGAGCAGTTCTTC	CASSSARTSGPLRGYNEQFF
TRBV7-9	-	TRBJ2-5	few	TGTGCCAGCAGCTCGAGGTGGGGAGGCCAAGAGACCCAGTACTTC	CASSSRWGGQETQYF
TRBV7-9	-	TRBJ2-5	-	TGTGCCAGCAGCGGCGGCTGGGGGCGCCAAGAGACCCAGTACTTC	CASSGGWGRQETQYF
TRBV18	-	TRBJ2-1	once	TGTGCCAGCTCACAATTAGCGGATTCCTACAATGAGCAGTTCTTC	CASSQLADSYNEQFF
TRBV29-1	TRBD2	TRBJ2-1	few	TGCAGCGTTGAAAGGGGACTAGCGGGGGGGCTTGAGCAGTTCTTC	CSVERGLAGGLEQFF
TRBV12-3/TRBV12-4	TRBD1	TRBJ2-7	-	TGTGCCAGCAGCAGAGGACAGGGACCATTACGGGAGCAGTACTTC	CASSRGQGPLREQYF
TRBV16	TRBD1	TRBJ1-2	few	TGTGCCAGCAGCCTTGGACAGGGAGACGGCTACACCTTC	CASSLGQGDGYTF
TRBV25-1	-	TRBJ2-2	-	TGTGCCAGCATGGCCCGGGGGTATAACACCGGGGAGCTGTTTTTT	CASMARGYNTGELFF
TRBV11-2	-	TRBJ2-7	-	TGTGCCAGCAGCCTGTCGAAGCGGGTCCTGCCCTACGAGCAGTACTTC	CASSLSKRVLPYEQYF